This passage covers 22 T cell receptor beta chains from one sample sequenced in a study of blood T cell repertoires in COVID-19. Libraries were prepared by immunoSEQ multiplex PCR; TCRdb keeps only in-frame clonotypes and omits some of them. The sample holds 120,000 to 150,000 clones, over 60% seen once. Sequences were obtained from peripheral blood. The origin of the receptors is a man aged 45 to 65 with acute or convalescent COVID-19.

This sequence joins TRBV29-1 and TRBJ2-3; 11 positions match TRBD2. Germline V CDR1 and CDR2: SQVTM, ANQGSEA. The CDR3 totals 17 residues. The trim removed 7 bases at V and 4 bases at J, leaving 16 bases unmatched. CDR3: CSAGSIASGGSPDTQYF. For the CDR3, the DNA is TGCAGCGCCGGATCCATTGCTAGCGGGGGGTCACCAGATACGCAGTATTTT.

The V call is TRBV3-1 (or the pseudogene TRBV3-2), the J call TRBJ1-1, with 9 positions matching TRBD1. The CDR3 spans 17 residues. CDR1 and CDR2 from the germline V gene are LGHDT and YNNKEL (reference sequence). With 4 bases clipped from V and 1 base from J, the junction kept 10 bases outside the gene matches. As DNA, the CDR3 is TGTGCCAGCAGCCCCCGAGGTGGGACAGGGCAGAACACTGAAGCTTTCTTT. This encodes CASSPRGGTGQNTEAFF.

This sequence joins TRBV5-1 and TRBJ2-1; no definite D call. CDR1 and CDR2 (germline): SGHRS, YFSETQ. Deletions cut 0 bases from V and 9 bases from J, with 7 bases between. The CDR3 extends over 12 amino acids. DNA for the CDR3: TGCGCCAGCAGCTTGGACCTCGGTGAGCAGTTCTTC. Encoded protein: CASSLDLGEQFF.

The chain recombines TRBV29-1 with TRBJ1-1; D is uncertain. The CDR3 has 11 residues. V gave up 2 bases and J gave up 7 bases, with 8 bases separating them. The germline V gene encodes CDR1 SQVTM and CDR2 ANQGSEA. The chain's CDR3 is CSVERHSEAFF. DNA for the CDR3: TGCAGCGTTGAACGGCACAGTGAAGCTTTCTTT.

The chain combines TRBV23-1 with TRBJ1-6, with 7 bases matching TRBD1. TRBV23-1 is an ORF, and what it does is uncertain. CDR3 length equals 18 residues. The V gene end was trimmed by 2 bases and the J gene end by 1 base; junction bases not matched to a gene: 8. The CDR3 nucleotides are TGCGCCAGCAGTCAAACCCGACAGGGTATGTCCTATAATTCACCCCTCCACTTT. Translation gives CASSQTRQGMSYNSPLHF.

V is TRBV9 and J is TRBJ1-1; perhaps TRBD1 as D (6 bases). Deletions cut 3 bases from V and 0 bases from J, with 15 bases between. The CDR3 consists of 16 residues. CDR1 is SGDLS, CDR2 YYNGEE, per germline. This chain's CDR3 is CASSEQTGIMNTEAFF. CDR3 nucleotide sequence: TGTGCCAGCAGCGAGCAGACAGGTATAATGAACACTGAAGCTTTCTTT.

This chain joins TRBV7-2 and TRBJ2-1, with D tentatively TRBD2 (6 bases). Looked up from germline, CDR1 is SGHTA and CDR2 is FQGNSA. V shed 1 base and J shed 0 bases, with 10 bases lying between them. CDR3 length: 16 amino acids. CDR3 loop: CASSLELGGSYNEQFF. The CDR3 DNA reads TGTGCCAGCAGCTTAGAGTTGGGGGGCTCCTACAATGAGCAGTTCTTC.

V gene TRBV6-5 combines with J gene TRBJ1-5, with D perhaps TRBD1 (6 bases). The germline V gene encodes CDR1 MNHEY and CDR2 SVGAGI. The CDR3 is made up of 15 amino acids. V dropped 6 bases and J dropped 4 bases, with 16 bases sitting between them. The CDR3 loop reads CASRVTTGPNQPQHF. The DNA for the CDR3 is TGTGCCAGCAGGGTTACCACAGGGCCTAATCAGCCCCAGCATTTT.

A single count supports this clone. In DNA form, the CDR3 reads TGTGCCAGCACCAGGACAGCCAATCAGCCCCAGCATTTT. It is translated as CASTRTANQPQHF. The chain recombines TRBV2 with TRBJ1-5; a weak D match, TRBD1 (6 bases). The CDR3 is 13 amino acids. The V gene's germline CDR1 is SNHLY and CDR2 FYNNEI. V lost 7 bases to trimming and J lost 3 bases, with 10 bases between them. Full variable domain (rest looked up from reference TRBV2 and TRBJ1-5): EPEVTQTPSHQVTQMGQEVILRCVPISNHLYFYWYRQILGQKVEFLVSFYNNEISEKSEIFDDQFSVERPDGSNFTLKIRSTKLEDSAMYFCASTRTANQPQHFGDGTRLSIL.

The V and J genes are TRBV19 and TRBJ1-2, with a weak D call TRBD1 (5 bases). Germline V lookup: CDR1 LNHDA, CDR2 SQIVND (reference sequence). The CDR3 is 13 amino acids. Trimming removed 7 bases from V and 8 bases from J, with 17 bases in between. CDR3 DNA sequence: TGTGCCAGTACCCCATTAAGGGGTCGGGGCTACACCTTC. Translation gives CASTPLRGRGYTF.

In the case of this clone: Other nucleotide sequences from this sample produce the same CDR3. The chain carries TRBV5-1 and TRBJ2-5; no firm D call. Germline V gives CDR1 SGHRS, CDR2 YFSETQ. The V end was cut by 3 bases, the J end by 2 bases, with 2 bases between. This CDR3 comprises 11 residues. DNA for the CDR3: TGCGCCAGCAGCTCTCAAGAGACCCAGTACTTC. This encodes CASSSQETQYF.

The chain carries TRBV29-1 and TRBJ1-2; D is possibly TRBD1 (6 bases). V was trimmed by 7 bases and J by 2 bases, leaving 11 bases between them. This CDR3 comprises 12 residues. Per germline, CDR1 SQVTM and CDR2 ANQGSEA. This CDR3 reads CSAGDTNYGYTF. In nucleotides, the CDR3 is TGCAGCGCTGGGGACACGAACTATGGCTACACCTTC.

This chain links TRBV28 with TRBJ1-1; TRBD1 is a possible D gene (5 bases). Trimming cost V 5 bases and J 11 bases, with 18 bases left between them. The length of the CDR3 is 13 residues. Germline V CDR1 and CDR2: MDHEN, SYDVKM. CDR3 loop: CASSTLGARRAFF. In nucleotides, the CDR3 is TGTGCCAGCAGTACGTTAGGGGCTAGAAGGGCTTTCTTT. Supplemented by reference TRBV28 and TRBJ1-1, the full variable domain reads DVKVTQSSRYLVKRTGEKVFLECVQDMDHENMFWYRQDPGLGLRLIYFSYDVKMKEKGDIPEGYSVSREKKERFSLILESASTNQTSMYLCASSTLGARRAFFGQGTRLTVV.

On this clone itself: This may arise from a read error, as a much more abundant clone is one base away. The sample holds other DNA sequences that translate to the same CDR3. This CDR3 is CASSQDLNQPQHF. DNA for the CDR3: TGTGCCAGCAGCCAAGATCTTAATCAGCCCCAGCATTTT. This chain uses TRBV3-1 (or the pseudogene TRBV3-2) with TRBJ1-5; D remains unclear. The V end was cut by 0 bases, the J end by 4 bases, with 4 bases between. Per the germline V gene, CDR1 is LGHDT and CDR2 is YNNKEL (reference sequence). The CDR3 totals 13 residues.

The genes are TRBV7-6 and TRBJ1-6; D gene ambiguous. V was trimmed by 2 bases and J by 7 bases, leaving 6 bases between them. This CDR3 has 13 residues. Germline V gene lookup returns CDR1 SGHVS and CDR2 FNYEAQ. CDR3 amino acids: CASSLSRNSPLHF. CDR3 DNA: TGTGCCAGCAGCTTATCCCGGAATTCACCCCTCCACTTT.

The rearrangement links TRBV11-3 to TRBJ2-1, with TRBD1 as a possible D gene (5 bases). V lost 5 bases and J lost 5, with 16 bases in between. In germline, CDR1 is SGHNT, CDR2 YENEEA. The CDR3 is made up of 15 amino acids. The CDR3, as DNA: TGTGCCAGCAGCCCCCAGTGGGGCGGAAACAATGAGCAGTTCTTC. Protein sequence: CASSPQWGGNNEQFF. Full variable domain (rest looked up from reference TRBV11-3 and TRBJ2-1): EAGVVQSPRYKIIEKKQPVAFWCNPISGHNTLYWYLQNLGQGPELLIRYENEEAVDDSQLPKDRFSAERLKGVDSTLKIQPAELGDSAVYLCASSPQWGGNNEQFFGPGTRLTVL.

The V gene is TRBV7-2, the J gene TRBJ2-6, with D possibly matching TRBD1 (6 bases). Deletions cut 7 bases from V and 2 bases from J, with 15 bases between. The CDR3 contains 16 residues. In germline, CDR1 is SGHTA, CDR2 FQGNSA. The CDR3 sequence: CASTKGGGTGANVLTF. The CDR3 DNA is TGTGCCAGCACCAAAGGGGGTGGAACTGGGGCCAACGTCCTGACTTTC.

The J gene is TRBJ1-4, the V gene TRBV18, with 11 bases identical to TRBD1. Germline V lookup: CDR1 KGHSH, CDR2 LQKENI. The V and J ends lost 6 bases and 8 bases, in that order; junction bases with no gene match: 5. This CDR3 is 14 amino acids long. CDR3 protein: CASSPDRGHEKLFF. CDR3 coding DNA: TGTGCCAGCTCGCCGGACAGGGGGCACGAAAAACTGTTTTTT.

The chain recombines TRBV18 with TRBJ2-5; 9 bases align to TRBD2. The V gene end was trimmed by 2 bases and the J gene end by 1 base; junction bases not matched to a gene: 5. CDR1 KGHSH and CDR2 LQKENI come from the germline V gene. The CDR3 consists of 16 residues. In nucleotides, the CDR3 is TGTGCCAGCTCACCAGATAGCGGGGGAACCCAAGAGACCCAGTACTTC. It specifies CASSPDSGGTQETQYF.

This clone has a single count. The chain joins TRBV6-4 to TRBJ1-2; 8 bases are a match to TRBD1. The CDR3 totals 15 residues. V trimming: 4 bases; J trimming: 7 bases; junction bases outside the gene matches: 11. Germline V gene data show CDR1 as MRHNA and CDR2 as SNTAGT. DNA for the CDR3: TGTGCCAGCAGTGTCGGGACAGGCCGGAGTGGTGGCTACACCTTC. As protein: CASSVGTGRSGGYTF.

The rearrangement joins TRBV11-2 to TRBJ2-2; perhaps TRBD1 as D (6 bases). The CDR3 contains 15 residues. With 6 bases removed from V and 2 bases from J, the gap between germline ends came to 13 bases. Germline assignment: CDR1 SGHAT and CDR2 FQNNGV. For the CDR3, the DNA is TGTGCCAGCAGACCTACAGGGCGAAACACCGGGGAGCTGTTTTTT. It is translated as CASRPTGRNTGELFF.

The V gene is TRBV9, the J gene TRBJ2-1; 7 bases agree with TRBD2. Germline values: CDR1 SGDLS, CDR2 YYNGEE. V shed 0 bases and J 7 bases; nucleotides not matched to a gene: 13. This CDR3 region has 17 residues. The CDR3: CASSVDPPSGAKNEQFF. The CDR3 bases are TGTGCCAGCAGCGTAGACCCCCCGAGCGGGGCGAAGAATGAGCAGTTCTTC.